Each of the 17 T cell receptor beta chains below was sequenced from the same sample in a study of CD8 T cells in ankylosing spondylitis. Each CDR3 protein is one row after TCRdb ran MiXCR on the 5' RACE reads. The sample consists of 340,000 or so distinct CDR3 sequences, over 12% of them appearing once. The sequenced sample consisted of blood, either unsorted or a sorted T cell fraction (not recorded which). The receptors originated from a male donor with ankylosing spondylitis or in good health (not recorded which).

This clonotype was observed a handful of times. The chain uses TRBV7-9 and TRBJ2-1, with a possible D match to TRBD1 (6 bases). V lost 5 bases, J lost 1 base, and 15 bases lay in between. Germline assignment: CDR1 SEHNR and CDR2 FQNEAQ (reference sequence). The CDR3 runs to 16 residues. The CDR3 is CASSEAGARSYNEQFF. CDR3 bases: TGTGCCAGCAGCGAAGCAGGGGCAAGATCCTACAATGAGCAGTTCTTC.

This clonotype appeared a few times. This rearrangement joins TRBV10-1 to TRBJ2-1, with D hard to call. This CDR3 spans 11 amino acids. From germline, CDR1 is WNHNN and CDR2 SYGVQD (reference sequence). Deletions cut 6 bases from V and 7 bases from J, with 7 bases between. In DNA, the CDR3 is TGCGCCAGCAGAAAGGGAAATGAGCAGTTCTTC. It is translated as CASRKGNEQFF.

In this sample, this clonotype turned up a few times. The chain joins TRBV12-3 or TRBV12-4 to TRBJ1-5; 9 bases are shared with TRBD1. V shed 5 bases and J 0 bases; nucleotides not matched to a gene: 8. The CDR3 extends over 17 amino acids. The CDR3 loop is CASSQDRGLNSNQPQHF. The CDR3 region has the DNA TGTGCCAGCAGTCAGGACAGGGGATTAAATAGCAATCAGCCCCAGCATTTT.

V and J are TRBV27 and TRBJ1-6; D is unclear. Germline CDR1 reads MNHEY; CDR2 reads SMNVEV (reference sequence). Trimming pared 4 bases from V and 2 bases from J, leaving 9 bases between. This CDR3 has 15 residues. The DNA for the CDR3 is TGTGCCAGCAGTTCCGCAGGAGCCTATAATTCACCCCTCCACTTT. Translating it yields CASSSAGAYNSPLHF.

The chain couples TRBV20-1 to TRBJ1-5, with 7 bases lining up with TRBD1. Germline V gene lookup returns CDR1 DFQATT and CDR2 SNEGSKA (reference sequence). The CDR3 contains 14 residues. The trim removed 0 bases at V and 2 bases at J, leaving 1 base unmatched. CDR3 coding DNA: TGCAGTGCTAGAGATGGGACAGGCAATCAGCCCCAGCATTTT. The encoded protein is CSARDGTGNQPQHF.

V gene TRBV5-5 combines with J gene TRBJ1-2; a weak D match, TRBD1 (5 bases). V dropped 4 bases and J dropped 7 bases, with 23 bases sitting between them. Germline CDR1 SGHKS, CDR2 YYEKEE (reference sequence). CDR3 length equals 16 residues. The CDR3 is CASSPRGVTGSFGYTF. The CDR3, as DNA: TGTGCCAGCAGCCCCCGGGGAGTCACAGGCTCTTTTGGCTACACCTTC.

The J gene is TRBJ2-1, the V gene TRBV28, with 9 positions matching TRBD1. Germline V gene lookup returns CDR1 MDHEN and CDR2 SYDVKM. CDR3 size: 16 residues. Trimming removed 5 bases from V and 7 bases from J; junction bases left unmatched: 12. CDR3: CASSPGGTGLINEQFF. Written as DNA, the CDR3 is TGTGCCAGCAGTCCAGGGGGGACAGGGTTGATAAATGAGCAGTTCTTC. The variable domain in full, with the rest retrieved from reference TRBV28 and TRBJ2-1, is DVKVTQSSRYLVKRTGEKVFLECVQDMDHENMFWYRQDPGLGLRLIYFSYDVKMKEKGDIPEGYSVSREKKERFSLILESASTNQTSMYLCASSPGGTGLINEQFFGPGTRLTVL.

The chain employs TRBV5-1 and TRBJ2-7, with D perhaps TRBD2 (5 bases). With 0 bases removed from V and 5 bases from J, the gap between germline ends came to 12 bases. The CDR3 is 14 residues long. CDR1 SGHRS and CDR2 YFSETQ come from the germline V gene. The CDR3 coding sequence is TGCGCCAGCAGCTTGGACCCGCGGGTCGACGAGCAGTACTTC. Encoded protein: CASSLDPRVDEQYF.

The sample holds a few counts of this clonotype. This sequence joins TRBV24-1 and TRBJ2-2; no reliable D call. Germline loops: CDR1 KGHDR, CDR2 SFDVKD. V dropped 5 bases and J dropped 5 bases, with 5 bases sitting between them. This CDR3 has 12 amino acids. The CDR3 loop is CATSGLTGELFF. The CDR3 DNA follows: TGTGCCACCAGTGGTTTAACCGGGGAGCTGTTTTTT.

This clonotype was recorded only once. The chain employs TRBV6-1 and TRBJ2-1; no clear D. This CDR3 is built from 16 residues. Germline values: CDR1 MNHNS, CDR2 SASEGT. Trimming pared 5 bases from V and 0 bases from J, leaving 14 bases between. The CDR3 is CASSHHVPSSYNEQFF. In DNA, the CDR3 is TGTGCCAGCAGTCATCACGTCCCGAGCTCCTACAATGAGCAGTTCTTC.

The chain combines TRBV29-1 with TRBJ2-1; 10 bases are shared with TRBD2. In germline, CDR1 is SQVTM, CDR2 ANQGSEA. The CDR3 totals 14 residues. V was pared by 6 bases and J by 5 bases, with 7 bases of the junction left unmatched. The CDR3 DNA follows: TGCAGCGTGCCGGGACTAGCGTATAACAATGAGCAGTTCTTC. As protein: CSVPGLAYNNEQFF.

The chain joins TRBV3-1 to TRBJ2-7, with 14 bases aligning to TRBD2. The V gene end was trimmed by 1 base and the J gene end by 5 bases; junction bases not matched to a gene: 13. CDR3 length equals 19 residues. Germline CDR1 reads LGHDT; CDR2 reads YNNKEL (reference sequence). CDR3 nucleotides: TGTGCCAGCAGCCAAGTCGAGCCGGGACTAGCGGGAGCCCCCAACGAGCAGTACTTC. Translated, it gives CASSQVEPGLAGAPNEQYF.

This clonotype was detected many times. V and J are TRBV20-1 and TRBJ1-5; the D gene is possibly TRBD1 (5 bases). The CDR3 consists of 13 residues. The V end was cut by 6 bases, the J end by 5 bases, with 14 bases between. Germline loops: CDR1 DFQATT, CDR2 SNEGSKA (reference sequence). CDR3 residues: CSANRDPDQPQHF. CDR3 coding DNA: TGCAGTGCGAATCGGGACCCCGATCAGCCCCAGCATTTT.

This sequence joins TRBV2 and TRBJ2-1; 8 positions agree with TRBD2. With V trimmed by 8 bases and J by 6 bases, 6 bases remained unmatched. This CDR3 contains 13 residues. Germline CDR1 is SNHLY and CDR2 is FYNNEI. This chain's CDR3 is CASRGGSLNEQFF. CDR3 DNA: TGTGCCAGCCGGGGGGGGAGTCTCAATGAGCAGTTCTTC.

The V gene is TRBV20-1, the J gene TRBJ1-4; 9 bases fit TRBD1. After removal of 1 base from V and 7 bases from J, the junction contained 4 bases not matched to a gene. The CDR3 contains 14 residues. Germline loops: CDR1 DFQATT, CDR2 SNEGSKA (reference sequence). As DNA, the CDR3 is TGCAGTGCTAGAGGGACAGGGGAGGGTGAAAAACTGTTTTTT. Translated: CSARGTGEGEKLFF.

This chain joins TRBV3-1 and TRBJ1-1; possibly TRBD1 for D (5 bases). This CDR3 has 13 residues. From germline, CDR1 is LGHDT and CDR2 YNNKEL (reference sequence). V lost 3 bases to trimming and J lost 7 bases, with 12 bases between them. The CDR3 region is CASSQNGGNEAFF. The CDR3 nucleotides read TGTGCCAGCAGCCAGAATGGGGGGAATGAAGCTTTCTTT.

The chain combines TRBV15 with TRBJ1-3; D unresolved. The V end was cut by 0 bases, the J end by 0 bases, with 3 bases between. CDR3 length: 14 amino acids. The V gene's germline CDR1 is LNHNV and CDR2 YYDKDF (reference sequence). The CDR3 DNA is TGTGCCACCAGCAGAGATGCCTCTGGAAACACCATATATTTT. Its protein product is CATSRDASGNTIYF.